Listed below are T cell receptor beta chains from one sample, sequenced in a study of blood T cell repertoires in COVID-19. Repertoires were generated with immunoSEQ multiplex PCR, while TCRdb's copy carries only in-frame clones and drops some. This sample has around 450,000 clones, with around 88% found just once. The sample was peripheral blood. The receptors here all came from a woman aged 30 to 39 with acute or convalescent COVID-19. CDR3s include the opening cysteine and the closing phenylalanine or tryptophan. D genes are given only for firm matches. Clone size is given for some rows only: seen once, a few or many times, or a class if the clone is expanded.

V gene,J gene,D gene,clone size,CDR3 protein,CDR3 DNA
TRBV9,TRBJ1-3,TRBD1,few,CASSGGTGKISAGNTIYF,TGTGCCAGCAGCGGCGGGACAGGGAAAATCTCTGCAGGAAACACCATATATTTT
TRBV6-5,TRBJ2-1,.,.,CASSRGGLRYNEQFF,TGTGCCAGCAGTCGGGGTGGGCTGCGGTACAATGAGCAGTTCTTC
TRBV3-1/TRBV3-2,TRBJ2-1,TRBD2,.,CASSQADLAGVVYNEQFF,TGTGCCAGCAGCCAAGCCGATCTAGCGGGGGTAGTTTACAATGAGCAGTTCTTC
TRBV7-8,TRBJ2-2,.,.,CAHPLSRDTNTGELFF,TGTGCCCACCCTTTGTCCCGGGACACGAACACCGGGGAGCTGTTTTTT
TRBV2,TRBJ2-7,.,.,CASSDSGTGDDEQYF,TGTGCCAGCAGTGACTCCGGGACGGGGGACGACGAGCAGTACTTC
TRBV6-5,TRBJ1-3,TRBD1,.,CASSLTGAAGNTIYF,TGTGCCAGCAGCCTTACAGGGGCAGCTGGAAACACCATATATTTT
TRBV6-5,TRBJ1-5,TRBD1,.,CASTQGANSNQPQHF,TGTGCCAGCACACAGGGGGCAAATAGCAATCAGCCCCAGCATTTT
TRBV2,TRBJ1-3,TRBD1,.,CASMEDRPIRGNTIYF,TGTGCCAGCATGGAGGACAGGCCGATCAGAGGAAACACCATATATTTT
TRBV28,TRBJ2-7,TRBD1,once,CASSAMGTGLREQYF,TGTGCCAGCAGTGCCATGGGGACAGGTTTAAGGGAGCAGTACTTC
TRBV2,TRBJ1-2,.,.,CASSPRQIYGYTF,TGTGCCAGCAGTCCCAGACAGATCTATGGCTACACCTTC
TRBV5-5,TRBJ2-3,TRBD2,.,CASSLVVLADYTDTQYF,TGTGCCAGCAGCTTGGTCGTCCTAGCGGATTACACAGATACGCAGTATTTT
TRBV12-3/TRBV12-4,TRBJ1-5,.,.,CASSLPDQPQHF,TGTGCCAGCAGCCTTCCAGATCAGCCCCAGCATTTT
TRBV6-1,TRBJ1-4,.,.,CASSEHLLQEKLFF,TGTGCCAGCAGTGAACACCTTTTGCAGGAAAAACTGTTTTTT
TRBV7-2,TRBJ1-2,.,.,CASSLVGADYGYTF,TGTGCCAGCAGCTTAGTGGGGGCAGACTATGGCTACACCTTC
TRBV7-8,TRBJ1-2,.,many,CASSWQFGDGYTF,TGTGCCAGCAGCTGGCAGTTCGGAGATGGCTACACCTTC
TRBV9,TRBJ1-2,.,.,CASSVGQNYGYTF,TGTGCCAGCAGCGTAGGGCAGAACTATGGCTACACCTTC
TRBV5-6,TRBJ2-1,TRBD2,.,CASSLAGGNEQFF,TGTGCCAGCAGCTTGGCGGGGGGGAATGAGCAGTTCTTC
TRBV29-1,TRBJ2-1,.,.,CSVEFETAKSSYNEQFF,TGCAGCGTTGAATTCGAGACAGCAAAGAGCTCCTACAATGAGCAGTTCTTC
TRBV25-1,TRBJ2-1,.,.,CASSESYGGNNEQFF,TGTGCCAGCAGTGAATCATACGGGGGTAACAATGAGCAGTTCTTC
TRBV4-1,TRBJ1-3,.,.,CASSQLDMGFSGNTIYF,TGCGCCAGCAGCCAACTAGATATGGGTTTCTCTGGAAACACCATATATTTT
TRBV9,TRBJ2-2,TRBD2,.,CASSASSGGAAGELFF,TGTGCCAGCAGCGCGAGTAGCGGGGGGGCCGCCGGGGAGCTGTTTTTT
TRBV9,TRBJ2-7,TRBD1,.,CASSAYRDRVYEQYF,TGTGCCAGCAGCGCGTACCGGGACAGGGTTTACGAGCAGTACTTC
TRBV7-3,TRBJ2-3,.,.,CASSRGSLDTQYF,TGTGCCAGCAGCCGCGGGTCTTTGGATACGCAGTATTTT
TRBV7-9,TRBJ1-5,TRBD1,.,CASSLEGAYQPQHF,TGTGCCAGCAGCTTAGAGGGGGCCTATCAGCCCCAGCATTTT
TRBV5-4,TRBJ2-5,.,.,CASSFAGAQETQYF,TGTGCCAGCAGCTTCGCGGGGGCCCAAGAGACCCAGTACTTC
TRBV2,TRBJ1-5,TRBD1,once,CASTRSGGGQPQHF,TGTGCCAGCACCCGCTCAGGGGGCGGGCAGCCCCAGCATTTT
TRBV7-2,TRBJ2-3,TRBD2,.,CASSGGTSGGARTQYF,TGTGCCAGCAGCGGAGGGACTAGCGGGGGGGCCCGTACGCAGTATTTT
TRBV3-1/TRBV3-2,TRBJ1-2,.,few,CASSHRGTDGYTF,TGTGCCAGCAGCCACCGGGGTACGGATGGCTACACCTTC
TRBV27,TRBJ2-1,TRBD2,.,CASNRLRGLAGAYSYNEQFF,TGTGCCAGCAATCGGTTGAGGGGACTAGCGGGGGCTTACTCCTACAATGAGCAGTTCTTC
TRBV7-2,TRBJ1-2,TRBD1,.,CASSVSGGRVYGYTF,TGTGCCAGCAGCGTGTCAGGGGGCAGAGTCTATGGCTACACCTTC
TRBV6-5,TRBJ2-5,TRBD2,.,CASGRGADLVDQYF,TGTGCCAGCGGGCGGGGGGCCGACCTAGTGGACCAGTACTTC
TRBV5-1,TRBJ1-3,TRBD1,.,CASSPTGDSGNTIYF,TGCGCCAGCAGCCCCACAGGGGACTCTGGAAACACCATATATTTT
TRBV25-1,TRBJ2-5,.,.,CASSGAPRTQYF,TGTGCCAGCAGTGGGGCCCCCAGGACCCAGTACTTC
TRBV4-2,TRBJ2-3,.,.,CASSQLSVADTQYF,TGTGCCAGCAGCCAATTAAGCGTAGCAGATACGCAGTATTTT
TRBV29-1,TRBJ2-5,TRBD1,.,CSVEPQGKETQYF,TGCAGCGTTGAACCACAGGGGAAAGAGACCCAGTACTTC
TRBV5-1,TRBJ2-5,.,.,CASSLSGVLGETQYF,TGCGCCAGCAGCTTGTCCGGGGTTTTAGGAGAGACCCAGTACTTC
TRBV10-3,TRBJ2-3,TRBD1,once,CAIRPGGQATDTQYF,TGTGCCATCAGACCAGGGGGACAGGCCACAGATACGCAGTATTTT
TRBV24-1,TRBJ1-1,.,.,CATRQGWNTEAFF,TGTGCCACCCGTCAGGGGTGGAACACTGAAGCTTTCTTT
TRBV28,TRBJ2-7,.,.,CASSLSPPHTYEQYF,TGTGCCAGCAGTTTATCCCCGCCCCACACCTACGAGCAGTACTTC
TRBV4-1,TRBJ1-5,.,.,CASSQDLSSQPQHF,TGCGCCAGCAGCCAAGATCTGTCCAGTCAGCCCCAGCATTTT